Each of the 10 T cell receptor beta chains below was sequenced from the same sample in a study of cytomegalovirus exposure and HLA in healthy donors (dated by TCRdb to 2017 to 2019). Libraries came from the immunoSEQ multiplex PCR assay. For the multiplex PCR, a mixture combining 60 forward primers for TCR Vbeta segments and 13 reverse primers for TCR Jbeta segments was used. TCRdb provides this immuneACCESS table in a form limited to in-frame rearrangements. Some clones are lacking; in checked studies, under half of them reflect an unresolved V gene, and why the rest are absent is not known. The sample records 180,000 or so clones, around four fifths of which are singletons. The ten largest clones add up to about 1.5% of the sample. Sample: PBMCs. Every receptor here comes from a young man in good health and CMV-seronegative.

The chain uses TRBV2 and TRBJ1-2, with 9 bases fitting TRBD1. Trimming removed 5 bases from V and 8 bases from J; junction bases left unmatched: 9. The CDR3 consists of 14 residues. Germline loops: CDR1 SNHLY, CDR2 FYNNEI. The CDR3 spells CASSLLQGAEGYTF. CDR3 DNA: TGTGCCAGCAGTTTACTACAGGGGGCTGAAGGCTACACCTTC.

The chain couples TRBV5-1 to TRBJ2-3; D perhaps matches TRBD2 (5 bases). The CDR3 extends over 14 amino acids. The V end lost 2 bases, the J end lost 5 bases, and 12 bases lay between the germline ends. Germline V lookup: CDR1 SGHRS, CDR2 YFSETQ. The CDR3 spells CASSFAGKVDTQYF. The CDR3, as DNA: TGCGCCAGCAGCTTCGCCGGGAAAGTAGATACGCAGTATTTT. Variable domain in full (rest from reference TRBV5-1 and TRBJ2-3): KAGVTQTPRYLIKTRGQQVTLSCSPISGHRSVSWYQQTPGQGLQFLFEYFSETQRNKGNFPGRFSGRQFSNSRSEMNVSTLELGDSALYLCASSFAGKVDTQYFGPGTRLTVL.

The chain combines TRBV28 with TRBJ1-1; D is possibly TRBD1 (6 bases). Per the germline V gene, CDR1 is MDHEN and CDR2 is SYDVKM. Trimming left V 4 bases short and J 6 bases short, with 21 bases between. This CDR3 has 16 residues. The CDR3 DNA follows: TGTGCCAGCAGTTGGGGGCCGTACAGGGAAGGGGCTGAAGCTTTCTTT. Its translation: CASSWGPYREGAEAFF.

The chain recombines TRBV5-5 with TRBJ2-5; TRBD2 aligns across 8 bases. Germline CDR1 and CDR2: SGHKS and YYEKEE (reference sequence). The trim removed 4 bases at V and 3 bases at J, leaving 11 bases unmatched. This CDR3 region has 16 residues. The CDR3 DNA reads as TGTGCCAGCAGCCGGGACGGGACTAGGAAAGAAGAGACCCAGTACTTC. Translating gives CASSRDGTRKEETQYF.

The gene calls are TRBV5-4 and TRBJ2-1, with TRBD2 matching 8 bases. V shed 4 bases and J 9 bases; nucleotides not matched to a gene: 12. CDR1 is SGHNT, CDR2 YYREEE, per germline (reference sequence). The CDR3 extends over 15 amino acids. The CDR3, as DNA: TGTGCCAGCAGCCTTCGGACTAGCCCTACAGGTGAGCAGTTCTTC. It encodes CASSLRTSPTGEQFF. The full variable domain, rest sourced from reference TRBV5-4 and TRBJ2-1, is ETGVTQSPTHLIKTRGQQVTLRCSSQSGHNTVSWYQQALGQGPQFIFQYYREEENGRGNFPPRFSGLQFPNYSSELNVNALELDDSALYLCASSLRTSPTGEQFFGPGTRLTVL.

The J gene is TRBJ2-7, the V gene TRBV7-8; no firm D call. Trimming cost V 2 bases and J 7 bases, with 18 bases left between them. Germline V gene sequence: CDR1 SGHVS, CDR2 FQNEAQ. This CDR3 is built from 15 residues. Written as DNA, the CDR3 is TGTGCCAGCAGCTTAACCCTGGCTTTGAACGGGGAGCAGTACTTC. This encodes CASSLTLALNGEQYF. Filled out from reference TRBV7-8 and TRBJ2-7, the complete variable domain reads GAGVSQSPRYKVAKRGQDVALRCDPISGHVSLFWYQQALGQGPEFLTYFQNEAQLDKSGLPSDRFFAERPEGSVSTLKIQRTQQEDSAVYLCASSLTLALNGEQYFGPGTRLTVT.

This chain uses TRBV6-1 with TRBJ2-2, with D hard to call. The germline gives CDR1 MNHNS, CDR2 SASEGT. V dropped 4 bases and J dropped 4 bases, with 13 bases sitting between them. This CDR3 is 15 amino acids long. The CDR3 region has the DNA TGTGCCAGCAGTGGGAGCGTAGCTTCCACCGGGGAGCTGTTTTTT. Its translation: CASSGSVASTGELFF.

The chain uses TRBV19 and TRBJ2-2; 11 positions agree with TRBD2. The CDR3 consists of 17 residues. Germline V lookup: CDR1 LNHDA, CDR2 SQIVND (reference sequence). J gave up 1 base and V 7 bases, and 8 bases lay outside the gene matches. The chain's CDR3 is CASKPSGGSGNTGELFF. For the CDR3, the DNA is TGTGCCAGTAAACCTAGCGGGGGGTCCGGGAACACCGGGGAGCTGTTTTTT.

Note on this clone: The sample contains more than one DNA sequence encoding this CDR3. The V call is TRBV7-2, the J call TRBJ2-5, with TRBD1 identical over 9 bases. The V and J ends lost 5 bases and 5 bases, in that order; junction bases with no gene match: 3. CDR3 length: 13 amino acids. CDR1 is SGHTA and CDR2 is FQGNSA in the germline V gene. The DNA for the CDR3 is TGTGCCAGCAGCCTCGGACAGGGGGAGACCCAGTACTTC. This translates into CASSLGQGETQYF.

This chain uses TRBV6-6 with TRBJ2-1, with 9 bases identical to TRBD2. V shed 9 bases and J 8 bases; nucleotides not matched to a gene: 11. CDR1 and CDR2 from the germline V gene are MNHNY and SVGAGI (reference sequence). This CDR3 spans 14 amino acids. The DNA for the CDR3 is TGTGCCAGTACTGATGCGGGAGGGTGGTATGAGCAGTTCTTC. Its translation: CASTDAGGWYEQFF.